This TCR beta chain came from a study of cytotoxic CD8 clonotypes in ibrutinib-treated CLL. The data were produced by immunoSEQ multiplex PCR, yet TCRdb's version contains in-frame clones alone and is incomplete. The data show 85,000 or so clones, roughly 77% seen once. The germline V and J ends were trimmed by 0 bases and 8 bases, with 8 bases remaining between them. The CDR3 is 13 amino acids. Germline V gives CDR1 MNHNY, CDR2 SVGAGI (reference sequence). The TCR comes from a human donor with chronic lymphocytic leukemia. Sequences were derived from PBMCs, sampled after 12 months of ibrutinib treatment. V and J are TRBV6-6 and TRBJ2-1, with D possibly matching TRBD1 (5 bases). CDR3 sequence: CASSYSGADEQFF. CDR3 bases: TGTGCCAGCAGTTACTCTGGGGCCGATGAGCAGTTCTTC.